The clone carrying this T cell receptor (beta chain) appeared a few times. The antigen is unknown. This CDR3 contains 16 residues. Germline-derived CDR1 and CDR2 are SGHRS and YFSETQ. After removal of 4 bases from V and 1 base from J, the junction contained 9 bases not matched to a gene. This sample was taken from a study of identical twins. Broader study findings: Cord blood beta clonotypes present at high abundance carried fewer insertions; no such pattern appeared in memory repertoires. Rather than following the same donors, the conclusions depended on cross-sectional statistical analysis.

TCRdb reanalysed the 5' RACE reads using MiXCR and keeps one entry per CDR3 protein. The data contain 550,000 to 800,000 distinct CDR3 sequences, under 8.5% of them seen just once; the ten biggest clones take up approximately 1.5%. The same data also went into a second study, on yellow fever vaccine responses in identical twins.

The source material was PBMCs. This TCR derives from a woman younger than 35 in good health. V usage is TRBV5-1 and J usage is TRBJ2-3, with 7 bases that match TRBD1. CDR3 loop: CASSPTGTDRTDTQYF. The CDR3 region has the DNA TGCGCCAGCAGCCCCACCGGGACAGACCGCACAGATACGCAGTATTTT.